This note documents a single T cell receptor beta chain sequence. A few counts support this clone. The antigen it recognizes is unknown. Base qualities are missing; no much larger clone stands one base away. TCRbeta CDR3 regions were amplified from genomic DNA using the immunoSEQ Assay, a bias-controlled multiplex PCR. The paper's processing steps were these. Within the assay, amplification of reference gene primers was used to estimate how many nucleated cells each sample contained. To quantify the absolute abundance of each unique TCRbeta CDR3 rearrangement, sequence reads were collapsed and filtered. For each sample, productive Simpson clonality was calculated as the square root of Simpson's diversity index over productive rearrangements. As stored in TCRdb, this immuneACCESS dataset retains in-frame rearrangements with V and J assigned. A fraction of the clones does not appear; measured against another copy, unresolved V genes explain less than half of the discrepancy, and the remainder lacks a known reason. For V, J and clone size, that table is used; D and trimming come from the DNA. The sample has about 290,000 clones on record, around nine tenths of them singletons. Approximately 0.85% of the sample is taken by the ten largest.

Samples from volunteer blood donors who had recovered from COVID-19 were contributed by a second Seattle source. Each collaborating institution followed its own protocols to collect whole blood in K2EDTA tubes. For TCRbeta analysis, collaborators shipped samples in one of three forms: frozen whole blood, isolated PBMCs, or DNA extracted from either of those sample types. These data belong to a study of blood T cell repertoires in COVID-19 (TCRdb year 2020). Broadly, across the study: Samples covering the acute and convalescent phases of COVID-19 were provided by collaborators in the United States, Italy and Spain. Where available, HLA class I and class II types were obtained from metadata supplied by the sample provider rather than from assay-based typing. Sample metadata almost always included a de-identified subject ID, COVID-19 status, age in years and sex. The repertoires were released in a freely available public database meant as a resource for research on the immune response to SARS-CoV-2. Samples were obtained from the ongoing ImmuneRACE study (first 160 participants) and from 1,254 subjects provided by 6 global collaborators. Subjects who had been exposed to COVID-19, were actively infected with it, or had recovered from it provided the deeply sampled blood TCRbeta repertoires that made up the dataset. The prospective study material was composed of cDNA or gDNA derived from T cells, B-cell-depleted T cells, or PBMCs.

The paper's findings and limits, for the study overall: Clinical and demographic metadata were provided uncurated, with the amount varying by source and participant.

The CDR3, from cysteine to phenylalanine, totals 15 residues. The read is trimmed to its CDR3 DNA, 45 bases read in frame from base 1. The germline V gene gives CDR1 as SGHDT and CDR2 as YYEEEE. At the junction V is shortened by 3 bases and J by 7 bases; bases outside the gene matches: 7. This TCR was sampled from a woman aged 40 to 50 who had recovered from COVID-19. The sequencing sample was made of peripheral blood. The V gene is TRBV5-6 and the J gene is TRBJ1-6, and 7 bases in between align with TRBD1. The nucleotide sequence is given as TGTGCCAGCAGCTGGGGCGGGACAGAGAATTCACCCCTCCACTTT. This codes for CASSWGGTENSPLHF.